This section outlines one T cell receptor beta chain sequence together with its context. From germline, CDR1 is MNHEY and CDR2 SVGAGI. After removal of 7 bases from V and 5 bases from J, the junction contained 4 bases not matched to a gene. This CDR3 contains 14 residues. The sample is drawn from a study of T cells in Graves' hyperthyroidism and ophthalmopathy. Exclusion of patients followed from uncontrolled infection, other autoimmune disease, pregnancy or lactation. What was amplified from RNA transcripts were TCR beta CDR3 regions. First-round RT-PCR with HTBI primers amplified the TCR CDR3 region. Using its own MiXCR run on the multiplex PCR reads, TCRdb lists one record per CDR3 protein. The data hold about 530,000 distinct CDR3 sequences, with under 20% observed a single time.

This sequence was found in a woman under 30 with Graves' ophthalmopathy. V is TRBV6-5 and J is TRBJ1-4; 10 bases line up with TRBD1. The specimen was blood. The CDR3 nucleotides read TGTGCCAGCATGACGGACAGGGGGAATGAAAAACTGTTTTTT. This translates into CASMTDRGNEKLFF.